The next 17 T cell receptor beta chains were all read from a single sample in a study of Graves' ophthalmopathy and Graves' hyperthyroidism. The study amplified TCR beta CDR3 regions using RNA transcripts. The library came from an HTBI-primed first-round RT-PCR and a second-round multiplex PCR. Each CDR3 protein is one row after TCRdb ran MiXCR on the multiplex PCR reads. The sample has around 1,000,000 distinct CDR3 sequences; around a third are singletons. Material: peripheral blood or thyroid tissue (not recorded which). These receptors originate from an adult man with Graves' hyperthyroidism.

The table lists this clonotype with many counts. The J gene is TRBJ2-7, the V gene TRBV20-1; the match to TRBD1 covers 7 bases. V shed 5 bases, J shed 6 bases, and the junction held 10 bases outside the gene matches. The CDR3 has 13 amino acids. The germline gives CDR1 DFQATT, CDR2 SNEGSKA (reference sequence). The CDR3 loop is CSAHKQQGFEQYF. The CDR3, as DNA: TGCAGTGCTCATAAACAACAGGGGTTCGAGCAGTACTTC.

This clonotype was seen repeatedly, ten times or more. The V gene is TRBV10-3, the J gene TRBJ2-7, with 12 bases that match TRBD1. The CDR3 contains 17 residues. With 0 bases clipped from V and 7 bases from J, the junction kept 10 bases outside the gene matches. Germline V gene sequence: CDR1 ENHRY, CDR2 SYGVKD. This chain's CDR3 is CAISESVWDRGPWEQYF. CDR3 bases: TGTGCCATCAGTGAGTCTGTGTGGGACAGGGGGCCGTGGGAGCAGTACTTC.

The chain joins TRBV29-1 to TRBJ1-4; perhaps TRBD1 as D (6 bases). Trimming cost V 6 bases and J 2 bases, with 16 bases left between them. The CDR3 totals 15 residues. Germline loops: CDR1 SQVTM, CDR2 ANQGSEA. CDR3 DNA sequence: TGCAGCGTAAAACGGGCGGGGGGCACTAATGAAAAACTGTTTTTT. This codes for CSVKRAGGTNEKLFF.

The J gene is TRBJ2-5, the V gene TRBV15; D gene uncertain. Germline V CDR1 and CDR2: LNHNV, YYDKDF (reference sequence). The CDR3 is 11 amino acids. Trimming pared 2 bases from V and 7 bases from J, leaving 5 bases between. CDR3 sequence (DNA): TGTGCCACCAGCAGAATCGGGACCCAGTACTTC. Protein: CATSRIGTQYF.

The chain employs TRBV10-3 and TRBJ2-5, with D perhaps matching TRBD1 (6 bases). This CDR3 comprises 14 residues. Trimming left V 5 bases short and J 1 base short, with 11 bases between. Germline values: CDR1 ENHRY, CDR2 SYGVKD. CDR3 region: CAISYREFQETQYF. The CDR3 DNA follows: TGTGCCATCAGTTACAGGGAGTTCCAAGAGACCCAGTACTTC.

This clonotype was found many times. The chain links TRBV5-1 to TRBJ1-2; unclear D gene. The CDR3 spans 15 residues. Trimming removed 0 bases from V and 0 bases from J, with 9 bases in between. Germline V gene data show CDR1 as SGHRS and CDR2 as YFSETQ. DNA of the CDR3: TGCGCCAGCAGCTTGGGCCAGGAGACTAACTATGGCTACACCTTC. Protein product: CASSLGQETNYGYTF. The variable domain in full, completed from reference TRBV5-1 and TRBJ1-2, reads KAGVTQTPRYLIKTRGQQVTLSCSPISGHRSVSWYQQTPGQGLQFLFEYFSETQRNKGNFPGRFSGRQFSNSRSEMNVSTLELGDSALYLCASSLGQETNYGYTFGSGTRLTVV.

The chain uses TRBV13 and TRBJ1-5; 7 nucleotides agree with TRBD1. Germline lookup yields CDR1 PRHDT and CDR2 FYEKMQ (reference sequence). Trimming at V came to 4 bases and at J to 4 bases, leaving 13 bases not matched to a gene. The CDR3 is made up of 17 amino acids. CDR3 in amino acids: CASSSSRGGGWNQPQHF. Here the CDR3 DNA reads TGTGCCAGCAGCTCCTCCCGAGGAGGGGGCTGGAATCAGCCCCAGCATTTT.

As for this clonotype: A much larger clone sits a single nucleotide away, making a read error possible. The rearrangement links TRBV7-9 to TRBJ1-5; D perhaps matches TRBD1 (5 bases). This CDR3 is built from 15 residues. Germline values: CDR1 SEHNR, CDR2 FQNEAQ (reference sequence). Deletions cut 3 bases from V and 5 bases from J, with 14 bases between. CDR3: CASSFGAGIHQPQHF. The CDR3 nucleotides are TGTGCCAGCAGCTTCGGGGCGGGCATCCATCAGCCCCAGCATTTT.

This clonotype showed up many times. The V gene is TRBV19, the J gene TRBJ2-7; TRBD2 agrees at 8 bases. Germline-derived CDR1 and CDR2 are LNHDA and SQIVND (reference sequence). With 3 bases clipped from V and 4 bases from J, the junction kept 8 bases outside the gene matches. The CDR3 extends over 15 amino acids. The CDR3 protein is CASSIATSERYEQYF. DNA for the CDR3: TGTGCCAGTAGTATTGCGACTAGCGAGAGATACGAGCAGTACTTC.

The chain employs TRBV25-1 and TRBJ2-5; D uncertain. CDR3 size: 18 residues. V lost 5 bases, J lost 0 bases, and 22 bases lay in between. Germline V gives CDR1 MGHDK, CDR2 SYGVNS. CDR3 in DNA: TGTGCCAGCAGTTACCCTCCGGGCTCCCCGGGCCACCAAGAGACCCAGTACTTC. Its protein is CASSYPPGSPGHQETQYF.

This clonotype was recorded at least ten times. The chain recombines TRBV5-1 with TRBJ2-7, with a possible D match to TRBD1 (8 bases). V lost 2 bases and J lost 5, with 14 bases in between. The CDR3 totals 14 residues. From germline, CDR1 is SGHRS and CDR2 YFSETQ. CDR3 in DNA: TGCGCCAGCAGCTTAAGGACAGGGAGGGACGAGCAGTACTTC. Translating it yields CASSLRTGRDEQYF.

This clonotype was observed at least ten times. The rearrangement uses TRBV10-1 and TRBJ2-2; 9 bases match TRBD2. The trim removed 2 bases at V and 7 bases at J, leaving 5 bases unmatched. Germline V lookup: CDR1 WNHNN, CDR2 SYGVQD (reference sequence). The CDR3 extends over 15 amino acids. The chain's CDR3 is CASSEGGGGRGELFF. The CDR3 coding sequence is TGCGCCAGCAGTGAGGGCGGGGGGGGACGCGGGGAGCTGTTTTTT.

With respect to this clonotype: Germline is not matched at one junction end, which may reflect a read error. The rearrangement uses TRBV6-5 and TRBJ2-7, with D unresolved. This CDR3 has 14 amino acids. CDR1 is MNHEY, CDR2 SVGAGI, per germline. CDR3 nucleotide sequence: TGTGCCAGCAGTGTATACTCAAAGTCCTACGAGCGGTACTTC. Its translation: CASSVYSKSYERYF.

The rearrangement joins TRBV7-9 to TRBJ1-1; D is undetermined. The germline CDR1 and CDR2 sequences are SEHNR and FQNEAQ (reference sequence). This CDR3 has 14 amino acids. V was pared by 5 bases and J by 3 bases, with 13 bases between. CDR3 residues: CASSPRRVDTEAFF. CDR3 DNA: TGTGCCAGCAGCCCAAGGAGGGTTGACACTGAAGCTTTCTTT.

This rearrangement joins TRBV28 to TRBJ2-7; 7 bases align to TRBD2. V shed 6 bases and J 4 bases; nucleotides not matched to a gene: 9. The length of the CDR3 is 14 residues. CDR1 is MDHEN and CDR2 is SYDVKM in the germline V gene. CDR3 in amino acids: CASSGRDYRYEQYF. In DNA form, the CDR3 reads TGTGCCAGCAGCGGCCGGGACTATAGGTACGAGCAGTACTTC.

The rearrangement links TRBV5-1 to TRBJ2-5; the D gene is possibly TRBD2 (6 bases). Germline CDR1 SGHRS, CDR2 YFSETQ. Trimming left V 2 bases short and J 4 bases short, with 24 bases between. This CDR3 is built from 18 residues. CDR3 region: CASSFLSRGYGRGETQYF. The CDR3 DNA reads TGCGCCAGCAGCTTTCTTTCCCGGGGGTACGGTCGCGGAGAGACCCAGTACTTC.

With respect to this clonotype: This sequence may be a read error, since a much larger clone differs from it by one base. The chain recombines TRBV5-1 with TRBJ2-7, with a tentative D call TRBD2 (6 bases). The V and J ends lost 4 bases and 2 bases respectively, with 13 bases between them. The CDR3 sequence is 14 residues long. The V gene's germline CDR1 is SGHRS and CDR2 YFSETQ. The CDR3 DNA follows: TGCGCCAGCAGCCTGAAATGGGGGGCCTACGAGCAGTACTTC. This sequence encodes CASSLKWGAYEQYF.